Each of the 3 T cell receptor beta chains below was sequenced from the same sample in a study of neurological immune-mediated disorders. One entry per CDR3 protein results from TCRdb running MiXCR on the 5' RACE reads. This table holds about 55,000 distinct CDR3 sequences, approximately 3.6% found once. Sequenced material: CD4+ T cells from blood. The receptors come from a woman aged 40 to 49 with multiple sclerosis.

CDR3 coding DNA: TGTGCCAGCAGCCCCCGGACAGGCTCTATGAACACTGAAGCTTTCTTT. This sequence encodes CASSPRTGSMNTEAFF. The rearrangement links TRBV11-2 to TRBJ1-1; 7 bases agree with TRBD1. The CDR3 length is 16 residues. Per the germline V gene, CDR1 is SGHAT and CDR2 is FQNNGV. With V trimmed by 5 bases and J by 0 bases, 9 bases remained unmatched. Together with reference TRBV11-2 and TRBJ1-1, the CDR3 gives the full variable domain: EAGVAQSPRYKIIEKRQSVAFWCNPISGHATLYWYQQILGQGPKLLIQFQNNGVVDDSQLPKDRFSAERLKGVDSTLKIQPAKLEDSAVYLCASSPRTGSMNTEAFFGQGTRLTVV.

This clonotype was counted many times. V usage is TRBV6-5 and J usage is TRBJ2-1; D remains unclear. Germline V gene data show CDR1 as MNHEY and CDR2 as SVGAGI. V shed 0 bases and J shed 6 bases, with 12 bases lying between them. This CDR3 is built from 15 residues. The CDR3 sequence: CASSYSWAEPNEQFF. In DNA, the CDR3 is TGTGCCAGCAGTTACTCGTGGGCAGAACCCAATGAGCAGTTCTTC.

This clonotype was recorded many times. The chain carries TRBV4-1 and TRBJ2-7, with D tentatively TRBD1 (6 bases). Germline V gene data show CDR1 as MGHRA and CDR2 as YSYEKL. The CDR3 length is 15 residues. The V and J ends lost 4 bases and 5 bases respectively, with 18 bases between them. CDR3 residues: CASSLQHGQSDEQYF. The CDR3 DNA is TGCGCCAGCAGCCTCCAACACGGACAGAGTGACGAGCAGTACTTC.